This entry is about one TCR beta chain. Its antigen specificity is not known. Base-call qualities are not available, and no considerably larger clone is one nucleotide away. The junction shows trimming of 5 bases on V and 9 bases on J, plus 17 bases between the germline ends. CDR1 is given as KGHSH and CDR2 as LQKENI, both from the germline V gene. The CDR3 has 14 amino acids, counting the end cysteine and phenylalanine. Here the CDR3 DNA is all that survives: 42 bases in frame from base 1. The collaborating institutions used their own protocols to collect whole blood in K2EDTA tubes. For TCRbeta analysis, collaborators shipped samples as frozen whole blood, isolated PBMCs, or DNA extracted from either of those sample types. The sample belongs to a study of blood T cell repertoires in COVID-19 (dated by TCRdb to 2020 to 2022). About the full investigation: The collaborator samples originated in the United States, Italy and Spain and spanned the acute and convalescent phases of COVID-19. Samples came from the ongoing ImmuneRACE study (first 160 participants) plus 1,254 subjects from 6 global collaborators. Sample metadata almost always included a de-identified subject ID, COVID-19 status, age in years and sex. Deeply sampled blood TCRbeta repertoires from subjects exposed to, actively infected with, or recovered from COVID-19 were included in the dataset. The material from the prospective study consisted of cDNA or gDNA derived from T cells, B-cell-depleted T cells, or PBMCs. The repertoires were made available in a free public database intended to serve as a resource for research on the immune response to SARS-CoV-2. Where available, HLA class I and class II types were taken from metadata supplied by the sample provider and were not determined by assay-based typing.

Beyond this particular receptor, the publication reports: The amount of clinical and demographic metadata varied by source and participant and was provided uncurated.

TCRbeta CDR3 regions were amplified from genomic DNA by means of the immunoSEQ Assay, a bias-controlled multiplex PCR. Processing in the source paper ran as follows. Nucleated cell counts per sample were estimated from amplification of reference gene primers within the assay. To quantify the absolute abundance of each unique TCRbeta CDR3 rearrangement, sequence reads were collapsed and filtered. For each sample, productive Simpson clonality was calculated as the square root of Simpson's diversity index over productive rearrangements. TCRdb holds this immuneACCESS table with in-frame rearrangements only. Some clones are missing; in checked studies, unresolved V genes explain under half, and the rest has no known cause. The V and J calls and the clone size are those of that table, but D and trimming were determined from the DNA. The sample table shows 200,000 or so clones, and roughly 90% are seen once. The top ten clonotypes cover about 2% of the sample.

Sequencing input: peripheral blood. This sequence uses TRBV18 and TRBJ2-4; 6 matching bases give a weak D call of TRBD1. This receptor was obtained from a woman aged 45-65 years with acute or convalescent COVID-19. The DNA sequence is given as TGTGCCAGCTCAGAGGACAGCGTGTTTAGCATTCAGTACTTC. This gives the protein CASSEDSVFSIQYF. This CDR3, with the reference TRBV18 and TRBJ2-4 proteins standing in past its ends, gives the full variable domain NAGVMQNPRHLVRRRGQEARLRCSPMKGHSHVYWYRQLPEEGLKFMVYLQKENIIDESGMPKERFSAEFPKEGPSILRIQQVVRGDSAAYFCASSEDSVFSIQYFGAGTRLSVL.